This TCR beta chain was captured in a study of T-cell memory formation after mild COVID-19. Study overall: In these data, TCR clusters were largely donor specific.

Employing constant-segment primers, 5'RACE generated TCR alpha and TCR beta cDNA libraries bearing sample barcodes and UMIs. MiXCR, applied by TCRdb to the 5' RACE reads, yields one record per CDR3 protein. The sample lists 400,000 or so distinct CDR3 sequences, roughly 20% occurring once. The receptor was isolated from an adult woman who had mild COVID-19 (a few samples of this study predate the infection). Cell type and time point are not known. Material: PBMCs or a T cell subset sorted from them (not recorded which).

The CDR3 here is CAISDSSGRAYNEQFF. In DNA, the CDR3 is TGTGCCATCAGTGACTCAAGCGGGAGGGCCTACAATGAGCAGTTCTTC. This chain joins TRBV10-3 and TRBJ2-1; 10 bases fit TRBD2. This CDR3 is built from 16 residues. Trimming at V came to 3 bases and at J to 2 bases, leaving 4 bases not matched to a gene. Germline loops: CDR1 ENHRY, CDR2 SYGVKD.